This T cell receptor beta chain was captured by sequencing in a study of shared clonotypes between healthy human individuals. Losses at the gene ends were 5 bases for V and 4 bases for J; bases not matched to a gene: 5. Germline lookup yields CDR1 SGHVS and CDR2 FQNEAQ. CDR3 length equals 17 residues. Sequencing was performed with immunoSEQ multiplex PCR; in TCRdb, only in-frame clones are kept and a portion is missing. The repertoire holds some 2.4 million clones, with over 85% as singletons. The TCR sequence derives from a man aged 18 to 35 in good health. Some clones in this sample may be carry-over from other donors' samples. Material: naive CD4+ T cells from PBMCs. The subset denotes: CD45RA+ positively selected. The chain links TRBV7-8 to TRBJ2-1, with 16 bases that match TRBD2. For the CDR3, the DNA is TGTGCCAGCAGCCCGGGACTAGCGGGAGGGAAATACAATGAGCAGTTCTTC. Translating it yields CASSPGLAGGKYNEQFF.